These 19 T cell receptor beta chains came from one sample sequenced in a study of blood T cell repertoires in COVID-19 (TCRdb year 2020). The library was made by the immunoSEQ multiplex PCR assay. TCRdb's version of the immuneACCESS table is confined to in-frame rearrangements and falls short of the full clone set. An unresolved V gene accounts for under half of the shortfall where checked; the remainder is of unknown origin. For this sample there are around 400,000 clones; under 90% appear just once. The ten largest make up about 1.7% of the sample. Sequenced: PBMCs or T cells enriched from blood (not recorded which). These receptor sequences come from a woman in her twenties or thirties who had recovered from COVID-19.

V gene TRBV30 combines with J gene TRBJ1-2, with 8 bases aligning to TRBD1. Trimming cost V 5 bases and J 4 bases; bases outside gene matches: 18. The germline V gene encodes CDR1 GTSNPN and CDR2 SVGIG (reference sequence). This CDR3 has 17 amino acids. The CDR3 sequence is CAWATLGQGARLYGYTF. The CDR3 nucleotides read TGTGCCTGGGCCACTCTGGGGCAGGGGGCGCGACTCTATGGCTACACCTTC.

The chain has TRBV20-1 and TRBJ1-1; possible D gene TRBD1, 5 bases. This CDR3 is 15 amino acids long. V was clipped by 3 bases and J by 8 bases, with 22 bases between them. Germline V gene lookup returns CDR1 DFQATT and CDR2 SNEGSKA (reference sequence). CDR3 bases: TGCAGTGCTAGTGGGGGATTGGGGAACCGGGGAGAAGCTTTCTTT. Its translation: CSASGGLGNRGEAFF.

This rearrangement joins TRBV5-1 to TRBJ2-7; tentatively, D is TRBD2 (5 bases). With 4 bases removed from V and 7 bases from J, the gap between germline ends came to 27 bases. The CDR3 is 17 residues long. Germline lookup yields CDR1 SGHRS and CDR2 YFSETQ. Here the CDR3 reads CASSPSPSTSRLWEQYF. CDR3 sequence (DNA): TGCGCCAGCAGCCCCTCCCCATCAACTAGTAGGCTTTGGGAGCAGTACTTC. Supplemented by reference TRBV5-1 and TRBJ2-7, the full variable domain reads KAGVTQTPRYLIKTRGQQVTLSCSPISGHRSVSWYQQTPGQGLQFLFEYFSETQRNKGNFPGRFSGRQFSNSRSEMNVSTLELGDSALYLCASSPSPSTSRLWEQYFGPGTRLTVT.

The chain employs TRBV5-1 and TRBJ2-3; no reliable D call. Germline V gives CDR1 SGHRS, CDR2 YFSETQ. V lost 4 bases and J 2 bases, leaving 14 bases between the germline ends. This CDR3 region has 15 residues. CDR3 sequence (DNA): TGCGCCAGCAGCCACCGGGTCCTCAACACAGATACGCAGTATTTT. Its protein is CASSHRVLNTDTQYF. The variable domain in full, completed from reference TRBV5-1 and TRBJ2-3, reads KAGVTQTPRYLIKTRGQQVTLSCSPISGHRSVSWYQQTPGQGLQFLFEYFSETQRNKGNFPGRFSGRQFSNSRSEMNVSTLELGDSALYLCASSHRVLNTDTQYFGPGTRLTVL.

The chain joins TRBV11-2 to TRBJ2-1; a possible D gene is TRBD1 (5 bases). CDR1 and CDR2 from the germline V gene are SGHAT and FQNNGV. The CDR3 extends over 15 amino acids. V was cut by 5 bases and J by 4 bases, with 15 bases left in between. The CDR3 DNA sequence: TGTGCCAGCAGCCCCCGTGGACAAGGGTACAATGAGCAGTTCTTC. Translation: CASSPRGQGYNEQFF.

This clone appeared once. The genes are TRBV7-9 and TRBJ2-5; 9 bases map to TRBD2. V was clipped by 1 base and J by 4 bases; unmatched bases: 4. The CDR3 spans 15 residues. Germline V gene sequence: CDR1 SEHNR, CDR2 FQNEAQ (reference sequence). CDR3 residues: CASSLEASGTETQYF. CDR3 DNA: TGTGCCAGCAGCTTAGAGGCTAGCGGGACAGAGACCCAGTACTTC.

The genes are TRBV5-1 and TRBJ2-2, with TRBD2 as a possible D gene (5 bases). The V and J ends lost 0 bases and 4 bases respectively, with 7 bases between them. CDR1 and CDR2 from the germline V gene are SGHRS and YFSETQ. This CDR3 comprises 14 residues. CDR3 in amino acids: CASSLVRGTGELFF. The CDR3 nucleotides are TGCGCCAGCAGCTTGGTTCGGGGCACCGGGGAGCTGTTTTTT.

This chain connects TRBV7-9 to TRBJ1-1; D not resolved. Germline V gene lookup returns CDR1 SEHNR and CDR2 FQNEAQ (reference sequence). This CDR3 has 13 residues. V dropped 5 bases and J dropped 4 bases, with 11 bases sitting between them. CDR3 DNA sequence: TGTGCCAGCAGCACCCAGCGGGGCACTGAAGCTTTCTTT. Translating gives CASSTQRGTEAFF.

The J gene is TRBJ2-5, the V gene TRBV11-2; 7 bases agree with TRBD2. The V gene's germline CDR1 is SGHAT and CDR2 FQNNGV. V gave up 0 bases and J gave up 9 bases; unmatched junction bases: 4. The CDR3 has 13 amino acids. DNA of the CDR3: TGTGCCAGCAGCTTAGATAGGGGAGGGCCCCAGTACTTC. This codes for CASSLDRGGPQYF.

The chain links TRBV28 to TRBJ1-4, with D possibly TRBD1 on 5 matching bases. V was shortened by 5 bases and J by 8 bases, with 15 bases between the two germline ends. The V gene's germline CDR1 is MDHEN and CDR2 SYDVKM. The CDR3 is 14 amino acids. The CDR3 here is CASSSRAVEEKLFF. CDR3 in DNA: TGTGCCAGCAGTAGCAGGGCGGTAGAGGAAAAACTGTTTTTT. The variable domain in full, completed from reference TRBV28 and TRBJ1-4, reads DVKVTQSSRYLVKRTGEKVFLECVQDMDHENMFWYRQDPGLGLRLIYFSYDVKMKEKGDIPEGYSVSREKKERFSLILESASTNQTSMYLCASSSRAVEEKLFFGSGTQLSVL.

The chain joins TRBV3-1 (or the pseudogene TRBV3-2) to TRBJ1-1; weak D call: TRBD1 (5 bases). V was pared by 1 base and J by 8 bases, with 5 bases between. The CDR3 consists of 11 residues. From germline, CDR1 is LGHDT and CDR2 YNNKEL (reference sequence). The CDR3 bases are TGTGCCAGCAGCCAAGGACAGGAAGCTTTCTTT. Translating it yields CASSQGQEAFF.

The rearrangement links TRBV11-3 to TRBJ2-1, with a tentative D call TRBD2 (6 bases). The CDR3 has 15 residues. The germline V gene encodes CDR1 SGHNT and CDR2 YENEEA. Trimming took off 6 bases at V and 0 bases at J, with 12 bases between the two ends. The CDR3 region is CASSRDLNSYNEQFF. The CDR3 bases are TGTGCCAGCAGTCGGGACTTGAACTCCTACAATGAGCAGTTCTTC.

On this clone: Its ends do not fully match the called genes, so a read error is possible. The rearrangement uses TRBV11-2 and TRBJ1-1; D is undetermined. In germline, CDR1 is SGHAT, CDR2 FQNNGV. CDR3 length: 13 amino acids. CDR3 bases: TGTGCCAGCAGCTTAGCTTCAAACACGGAAGCTTTCTTT. Translating it yields CASSLASNTEAFF.

A word on this clone: The sample contains more than one DNA sequence encoding this CDR3. V usage is TRBV5-1 and J usage is TRBJ1-2; D unresolved. The CDR3 totals 14 residues. The V and J ends lost 0 bases and 2 bases respectively, with 8 bases between them. Germline loops: CDR1 SGHRS, CDR2 YFSETQ. The CDR3 sequence is CASSLEPANYGYTF. DNA of the CDR3: TGCGCCAGCAGCTTGGAGCCAGCGAACTATGGCTACACCTTC.

To note about this clone: Distinct nucleotide sequences in the sample also encode this CDR3. The chain couples TRBV18 to TRBJ1-4; no firm D call. Trimming took off 5 bases at V and 0 bases at J, with 7 bases between the two ends. CDR1 is KGHSH, CDR2 LQKENI, per germline. This CDR3 comprises 14 residues. This CDR3 reads CASSRTATNEKLFF. CDR3 bases: TGTGCCAGCTCAAGGACTGCAACTAATGAAAAACTGTTTTTT.

The CDR3 DNA follows: TGCGCCAGCAGCTTGCGACAGGGGGCAGATACGCAGTATTTT. Protein: CASSLRQGADTQYF. The chain links TRBV5-1 to TRBJ2-3; 9 bases align to TRBD1. Trimming took 1 base from V and 4 from J; bases not matched to a gene: 1. This CDR3 region has 14 residues. Germline V gives CDR1 SGHRS, CDR2 YFSETQ.

V usage is TRBV6-6 and J usage is TRBJ2-1; D not certain. Germline V gene lookup returns CDR1 MNHNY and CDR2 SVGAGI (reference sequence). V was pared by 6 bases and J by 5 bases, with 8 bases between. The CDR3 sequence is 12 residues long. The CDR3: CASRNINNEQFF. The CDR3 bases are TGTGCCAGCAGAAATATTAACAATGAGCAGTTCTTC.

The V and J genes are TRBV3-1 (or the pseudogene TRBV3-2) and TRBJ2-7, with 9 bases fitting TRBD1. After removal of 0 bases from V and 2 bases from J, the junction contained 23 bases not matched to a gene. This CDR3 spans 22 amino acids. The V gene's germline CDR1 is LGHDT and CDR2 YNNKEL (reference sequence). CDR3 in DNA: TGTGCCAGCAGCCAAGAAAGAGGGATACTGGACAGGGGAGGGGAACCCACCTACGAGCAGTACTTC. Translating gives CASSQERGILDRGGEPTYEQYF.

J is TRBJ2-1 and V is TRBV7-9; 12 nucleotides match TRBD2. CDR1 is SEHNR, CDR2 FQNEAQ, per germline (reference sequence). The CDR3 is 16 residues long. The V and J ends lost 8 bases and 7 bases, in that order; junction bases with no gene match: 12. The DNA of the CDR3 is TGTGCCAGCCACCTACTAGCGGGGGGCCCTAGTAATGAGCAGTTCTTC. This codes for CASHLLAGGPSNEQFF.